These 6 T cell receptor beta chains were all obtained from the same sample, sequenced in a study of T-cell reconstitution after alpha-beta-depleted transplantation in children. Unique molecular identifiers were built into the TCRbeta library. Via MiXCR, TCRdb re-called the PCR reads, giving one row per CDR3 protein. The table has about 900,000 distinct CDR3 sequences, roughly 29% seen once; the top ten hold approximately 30%. Here the sequenced sample was PBMCs, mostly from graft donor cells, taken 360 days after TCRalphabeta/CD19-depleted stem cell transplant. These receptors originate from a boy younger than two who had a stem cell transplant for SCID, so the T cells may come from the graft donor.

This clonotype turned up a few times. The chain combines TRBV20-1 with TRBJ1-4; 11 nucleotides match TRBD1. CDR1 is DFQATT, CDR2 SNEGSKA, per germline (reference sequence). V trimming: 5 bases; J trimming: 4 bases; junction bases outside the gene matches: 9. The CDR3 totals 16 residues. The CDR3 sequence: CSARTGGTTYNEKLFF. The CDR3 DNA reads as TGCAGTGCTCGGACAGGGGGCACCACCTATAATGAAAAACTGTTTTTT.

This chain connects TRBV6-6 to TRBJ2-5; D is ambiguous. This CDR3 is built from 13 residues. Between the trimmed V and J ends, which lost 2 bases and 2 bases, there was a span of 6 bases. Germline lookup yields CDR1 MNHNY and CDR2 SVGAGI (reference sequence). The CDR3 region has the DNA TGTGCCAGCAGTTACGTAGTGCAAGAGACCCAGTACTTC. This encodes CASSYVVQETQYF.

This clonotype appeared a few times. This chain connects TRBV29-1 to TRBJ2-3, with a possible D match to TRBD1 (5 bases). Germline loops: CDR1 SQVTM, CDR2 ANQGSEA. Trimming left V 3 bases short and J 0 bases short, with 16 bases between. This CDR3 has 16 amino acids. The CDR3 protein is CSVDQGAQISTDTQYF. The DNA for the CDR3 is TGCAGCGTTGATCAGGGTGCACAGATAAGCACAGATACGCAGTATTTT.

The chain uses TRBV6-1 and TRBJ1-4, with D hard to call. V was cut by 4 bases and J by 0 bases, with 9 bases left in between. Germline assignment: CDR1 MNHNS and CDR2 SASEGT. The length of the CDR3 is 15 residues. In nucleotides, the CDR3 is TGTGCCAGCAGTGGGATGGTTGCAACTAATGAAAAACTGTTTTTT. It codes for CASSGMVATNEKLFF.

The chain links TRBV20-1 to TRBJ1-5; 8 positions agree with TRBD1. V dropped 7 bases and J dropped 7; count of bases not matched to a gene: 15. CDR1 and CDR2 from the germline V gene are DFQATT and SNEGSKA (reference sequence). The CDR3 consists of 15 residues. CDR3 nucleotides: TGCAGTGTAGGGACGACACAGGGGGTGAGCCAGCCCCAGCATTTT. Translating gives CSVGTTQGVSQPQHF.

There are many counts of this clonotype. CDR3 in amino acids: CASSQTGLGYEQYF. For the CDR3, the DNA is TGCGCCAGCAGCCAGACAGGGTTGGGCTACGAGCAGTACTTC. The genes are TRBV5-1 and TRBJ2-7, with TRBD1 matching 7 bases. CDR1 and CDR2 (germline): SGHRS, YFSETQ. This CDR3 region has 14 residues. V shed 4 bases, J shed 3 bases, and the junction held 7 bases outside the gene matches.